The rows below give T cell receptor beta chains drawn from one sample of a study of radiotherapy plus CTLA-4 blockade in lung cancer. Assay: immunoSEQ multiplex PCR; the TCRdb copy retains only in-frame clones and omits some. The sample consists of 55,000 to 80,000 clones, roughly 80% of them appearing once. The sequenced sample was peripheral blood, obtained from a patient treated with radiotherapy plus ipilimumab. These receptors all stem from a human donor with non-small cell lung cancer who had a complete response to radiotherapy plus ipilimumab. Both conserved end residues are part of each CDR3. Each record gives: D gene, J gene, V gene, clone size, CDR3 DNA, CDR3 protein. The D gene is left open where the match is weak. Rows give clone size only sometimes, using once, few, many, or a class for an expanded clone.

D gene: TRBD1
J gene: TRBJ1-2
V gene: TRBV7-9
clone size: .
CDR3 DNA: TGTGCCAGCAGCGCGGGACAGATCTATGGCTACACCTTC
CDR3 protein: CASSAGQIYGYTF

D gene: .
J gene: TRBJ1-2
V gene: TRBV10-2
clone size: .
CDR3 DNA: TGCGCCAGCAGTGACTCGGCTACTAACTATGGCTACACCTTC
CDR3 protein: CASSDSATNYGYTF

D gene: .
J gene: TRBJ2-1
V gene: TRBV5-1
clone size: .
CDR3 DNA: TGCGCCAGCAGCTTGGGGGAGAAGAACAATGAGCAGTTCTTC
CDR3 protein: CASSLGEKNNEQFF

D gene: .
J gene: TRBJ2-5
V gene: TRBV5-1
clone size: .
CDR3 DNA: TGCGCCAGCAGATTCCGAAAGACGGGAGAGGGAGAGACCCAGTACTTC
CDR3 protein: CASRFRKTGEGETQYF

D gene: .
J gene: TRBJ2-1
V gene: TRBV29-1
clone size: .
CDR3 DNA: TGCAGCGTTTGGTTCGACGGATACAATGAGCAGTTCTTC
CDR3 protein: CSVWFDGYNEQFF

D gene: .
J gene: TRBJ2-2
V gene: TRBV6-5
clone size: .
CDR3 DNA: TGTGCCAGCAGTTTTCAGGGAACCGGGGAGCTGTTTTTT
CDR3 protein: CASSFQGTGELFF

D gene: .
J gene: TRBJ2-6
V gene: TRBV2
clone size: once
CDR3 DNA: TGTGCCAGCAGGGGGGGAGCTGCGGCCAACGTCCTGACTTTC
CDR3 protein: CASRGGAAANVLTF

D gene: .
J gene: TRBJ2-2
V gene: TRBV9
clone size: few
CDR3 DNA: TGTGCCAGCAGCGCGGGACTTTTGAACACCGGGGAGCTGTTTTTT
CDR3 protein: CASSAGLLNTGELFF

D gene: .
J gene: TRBJ2-7
V gene: TRBV11-2
clone size: .
CDR3 DNA: TGTGCCAGCAGCTTACCTACTGGGGTAGTCGGCGAGCAGTACTTC
CDR3 protein: CASSLPTGVVGEQYF

D gene: .
J gene: TRBJ1-2
V gene: TRBV7-9
clone size: .
CDR3 DNA: TGTGCCAGTTCGACAGAGTTACTCTATGGCTACACCTTC
CDR3 protein: CASSTELLYGYTF

D gene: TRBD2
J gene: TRBJ2-1
V gene: TRBV5-6
clone size: .
CDR3 DNA: TGTGCCAGCAGCCGAACACTAGCGGGAAAAGGGGATGAGCAGTTCTTC
CDR3 protein: CASSRTLAGKGDEQFF

D gene: .
J gene: TRBJ2-3
V gene: TRBV7-9
clone size: .
CDR3 DNA: TGTGCCAGCAGCTTAGCGGCTAGCTCAGATACGCAGTATTTT
CDR3 protein: CASSLAASSDTQYF

D gene: .
J gene: TRBJ2-3
V gene: TRBV5-4
clone size: .
CDR3 DNA: TGTGCCAGCAGGGAGGGGAGAGTCCGGTCCACAGATACGCAGTATTTT
CDR3 protein: CASREGRVRSTDTQYF

D gene: .
J gene: TRBJ1-1
V gene: TRBV6-6
clone size: .
CDR3 DNA: TGTGCCAGCAGTTTCGACCCCTACACTGAAGCTTTCTTT
CDR3 protein: CASSFDPYTEAFF

D gene: .
J gene: TRBJ2-5
V gene: TRBV7-2
clone size: .
CDR3 DNA: TGTGCCAGCAGCTTAGGTGGAGGGGTACGGGAGACCCAGTACTTC
CDR3 protein: CASSLGGGVRETQYF

D gene: TRBD2
J gene: TRBJ2-2
V gene: TRBV29-1
clone size: .
CDR3 DNA: TGCAGCGCCGGACTAGCGGGAGTTACCGGGGAGCTGTTTTTT
CDR3 protein: CSAGLAGVTGELFF

D gene: .
J gene: TRBJ2-1
V gene: TRBV6-1
clone size: once
CDR3 DNA: TGTGCCAGCAGTCCTATGGTAGGCAATGAGCAGTTCTTC
CDR3 protein: CASSPMVGNEQFF

D gene: .
J gene: TRBJ1-1
V gene: TRBV9
clone size: once
CDR3 DNA: TGTGCCAGCAGCGTAGGGCAGGGCACTGAAGCTTTCTTT
CDR3 protein: CASSVGQGTEAFF

D gene: .
J gene: TRBJ2-2
V gene: TRBV6-5
clone size: .
CDR3 DNA: TGTGCCAGCAGTAACACCGGGGAGCTGTTTTTT
CDR3 protein: CASSNTGELFF

D gene: TRBD1
J gene: TRBJ1-1
V gene: TRBV28
clone size: .
CDR3 DNA: TGTGCCAGCGCTACATCCGGACAGGCTGAAGCTTTCTTT
CDR3 protein: CASATSGQAEAFF

D gene: TRBD2
J gene: TRBJ2-7
V gene: TRBV7-2
clone size: .
CDR3 DNA: TGTGCCAGCAGCTTAGCCGGGACTAGTTACGAGCAGTACTTC
CDR3 protein: CASSLAGTSYEQYF

D gene: .
J gene: TRBJ2-7
V gene: TRBV7-2
clone size: .
CDR3 DNA: TGTGCCAGCAGCTTCGCGGCCACCTACGAGCAGTACTTC
CDR3 protein: CASSFAATYEQYF

D gene: TRBD1
J gene: TRBJ1-2
V gene: TRBV7-9
clone size: .
CDR3 DNA: TGTGCCAGCAGTTCCCTACAGGGGTGCACCTTC
CDR3 protein: CASSSLQGCTF